The sequence of this T cell receptor beta chain was determined in a study of T cell responses to AZD1222 COVID-19 vaccine. This clone was detected once. Its antigen remains unidentified. General study results and limits: Females made up more of the donors, who were largely white British, and clonal diversity may have come out too low.

Doses given second, at about 4 or about 12 weeks, were pooled. Profiling relied on immunoSEQ multiplex PCR, and the TCRdb table lists in-frame clones only, not all of them. The sample has under 40,000 clones; approximately 78% are singletons. V dropped 8 bases and J dropped 2 bases, with 6 bases sitting between them. Germline lookup yields CDR1 MNHEY and CDR2 SMNVEV (reference sequence). There are 12 residues in the CDR3. The V and J genes are TRBV27 and TRBJ2-2; D gene uncertain. The sequence derives from an adult who received the AZD1222 COVID-19 vaccine. The source material was peripheral blood, sampled 28 days after the second AZD1222 dose. The CDR3 loop is CASFGNTGELFF. As DNA, the CDR3 is TGTGCCAGCTTCGGTAACACCGGGGAGCTGTTTTTT.